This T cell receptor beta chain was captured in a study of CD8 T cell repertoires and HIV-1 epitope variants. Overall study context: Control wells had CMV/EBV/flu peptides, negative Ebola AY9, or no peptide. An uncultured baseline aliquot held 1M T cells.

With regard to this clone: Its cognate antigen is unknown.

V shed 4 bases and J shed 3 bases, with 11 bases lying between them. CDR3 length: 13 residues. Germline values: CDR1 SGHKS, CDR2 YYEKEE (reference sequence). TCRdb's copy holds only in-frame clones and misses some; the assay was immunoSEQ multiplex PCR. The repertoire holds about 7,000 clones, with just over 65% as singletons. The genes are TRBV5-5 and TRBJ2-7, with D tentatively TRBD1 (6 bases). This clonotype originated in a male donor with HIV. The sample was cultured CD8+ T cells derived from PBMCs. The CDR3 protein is CASSGDTHYEQYF. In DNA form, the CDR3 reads TGTGCCAGCAGCGGGGACACCCACTACGAGCAGTACTTC.